This TCR beta chain was profiled in a study of blood T cells in healthy people across ages. With each sample, at least 5.5 micrograms of total RNA were extracted. CDR3 length: 12 amino acids. Germline values: CDR1 MDHEN, CDR2 SYDVKM. For the second PCR, which ran for about 6 to 12 cycles, a sample-barcoded 5' primer and a J-beta primer mix were used. MiXCR was run by TCRdb on the 5' RACE reads, yielding one entry per CDR3 protein. The sample lists about 930,000 distinct CDR3 sequences; roughly 28% were seen once. The data also belong to a second study, concerning T cells of mothers and their children.

This chain uses TRBV28 with TRBJ2-5; D unclear. The DNA end is more similar to TRBJ2-1, so the J call may be wrong. The sequence was collected from a woman between 40 and 50 years old in good health. Sequenced: blood. The DNA of the CDR3 is TGTACCACCACCGACGACAAAGAGACCCAGTTCTTC. Protein product: CTTTDDKETQFF.